Listed here are 4 T cell receptor beta chains from one sample, sequenced in a study of persistence of HIV-infected CD4 T cells. Nonspecific anti-CD3/anti-CD28 bead stimulation represents the broad CD4+ T cell repertoire. Sorting of responding CD4+ T cells relied on upregulated CD40 ligand together with CD69. The libraries were made with immunoSEQ version 4 in survey mode. TCRdb keeps only in-frame clones here, not all; method: immunoSEQ multiplex PCR. This table has tens of thousands of clones, roughly 92% appearing once. The antigens these receptors bind are not known. The input for sequencing was CD4+ T cells sorted from PBMCs after approximately 19-hour stimulation, taken from a patient who received antiretroviral therapy. The source is an adult man with HIV who was CMV-seropositive.

J is TRBJ2-1 and V is TRBV4-2; perhaps TRBD2 as D (5 bases). The V gene lost 0 bases and the J gene lost 6 bases, with 12 bases spanning the gap. Germline V gene data show CDR1 as LGHNA and CDR2 as YNFKEQ. The CDR3 has 15 amino acids. CDR3 coding DNA: TGTGCCAGCAGCCAAGAACTAGATACGTTCAATGAGCAGTTCTTC. Translation: CASSQELDTFNEQFF.

The rearrangement joins TRBV28 to TRBJ1-5, with 9 bases lining up with TRBD1. CDR3 length: 17 amino acids. J lost 5 bases, V lost 5 bases, and 13 bases had no gene match. In germline, CDR1 is MDHEN, CDR2 SYDVKM. CDR3 coding DNA: TGTGCCAGCAGTCCGCCCGGTGGGACAGGGCGGCATCAGCCCCAGCATTTT. It yields the protein CASSPPGGTGRHQPQHF.

The chain links TRBV18 to TRBJ2-7, with 8 bases aligning to TRBD1. V trimming: 3 bases; J trimming: 2 bases; junction bases outside the gene matches: 3. The CDR3 spans 14 residues. CDR1 is KGHSH and CDR2 is LQKENI in the germline V gene. The CDR3 region is CASSPGQVPYEQYF. The DNA of the CDR3 is TGTGCCAGCTCACCGGGACAGGTCCCCTACGAGCAGTACTTC.

V and J are TRBV15 and TRBJ2-3, with 7 bases aligning to TRBD2. V shed 0 bases and J 0 bases; nucleotides not matched to a gene: 12. Germline-derived CDR1 and CDR2 are LNHNV and YYDKDF (reference sequence). This CDR3 is built from 19 residues. CDR3: CATSRDGAGTLKSTDTQYF. The DNA for the CDR3 is TGTGCCACCAGCAGAGATGGAGCGGGGACTCTAAAGAGCACAGATACGCAGTATTTT. The complete variable domain, with remaining parts taken from reference TRBV15 and TRBJ2-3, reads DAMVIQNPRYQVTQFGKPVTLSCSQTLNHNVMYWYQQKSSQAPKLLFHYYDKDFNNEADTPDNFQSRRPNTSFCFLDIRSPGLGDTAMYLCATSRDGAGTLKSTDTQYFGPGTRLTVL.